This TCR beta chain was obtained from a study of CD8 T cells in Susac syndrome. This CDR3 region has 13 residues. Trimming left V 6 bases short and J 0 bases short, with 8 bases between. Sequencing of TCR beta was undertaken in CD8+ and CD4+ T cells derived from blood. The patients serving as multiple sclerosis controls were treatment-naive. They had stable or active relapsing-remitting disease and fulfilled revised McDonald criteria. The CD8+ and CD4+ T cells were negatively isolated, with the TEMRA cells enriched by FACS. This clonotype was found once. The authors reverse transcribed roughly 0.5 to 1 ug RNA with random hexamers. TCR beta CDR3 was amplified by immunoSEQ multiplex PCR. This amplification extended across 54 Vbeta and 13 Jbeta segments. TCRdb re-derived calls from the immunoSEQ multiplex PCR reads in MiXCR, one entry per CDR3 protein. This table has 77,000 or so distinct CDR3 sequences, about 94% appearing once.

Sequencing input: CD8+ T cells from PBMCs. V and J are TRBV12-3 or TRBV12-4 and TRBJ2-5; D is ambiguous. This sequence originates from a human donor with multiple sclerosis. CDR3 bases: TGTGCCAGCAGGCCTGCTCACCAAGAGACCCAGTACTTC. Amino acids: CASRPAHQETQYF.